This paragraph reports one T cell receptor beta chain. What it recognizes is unknown. The data were taken from a study of T cell responses to AZD1222 COVID-19 vaccine. Study as a whole: Doses given second, at about 4 or about 12 weeks, were pooled.

Looked up from germline, CDR1 is SGHTA and CDR2 is FQGNSA. Between the trimmed V and J ends, which lost 2 bases and 10 bases, there was a span of 12 bases. The CDR3 is 13 amino acids. Study observations and caveats: Seropositive status at baseline applied to only a handful of AZD1222 recipients. CD4 TCRs linked to vaccination spanned spike, dominating at 160-218 and 743-854. White British donors predominated, females outnumbered males, and clonal diversity was possibly underestimated.

The data were produced by immunoSEQ multiplex PCR, yet TCRdb's version contains in-frame clones alone and is incomplete. The sample consists of about 120,000 clones, about 88% of them appearing once. This sequence joins TRBV7-2 and TRBJ2-4, with a possible D match to TRBD2 (5 bases). The origin of this receptor is an adult in good health. This material consisted of peripheral blood, taken on day 0 of AZD1222 vaccination. The CDR3 is CASSLSTDWIQYF. The DNA for the CDR3 is TGTGCCAGCAGCTTATCAACGGACTGGATTCAGTACTTC. The full variable domain, completed using reference TRBV7-2 and TRBJ2-4, is GAGVSQSPSNKVTEKGKDVELRCDPISGHTALYWYRQSLGQGLEFLIYFQGNSAPDKSGLPSDRFSAERTGGSVSTLTIQRTQQEDSAVYLCASSLSTDWIQYFGAGTRLSVL.